The rows below give T cell receptor beta chains drawn from one sample of a study of shared clonotypes between healthy human individuals. Profiled with immunoSEQ multiplex PCR; TCRdb holds only in-frame clones, not every one. The data hold some 2,400,000 clones, with under 97% observed a single time. What was sequenced was naive CD4+ T cells sorted from blood. The source is a man aged 18-30 years in good health. Both conserved end residues are part of each CDR3. The order of the fields is CDR3 DNA, CDR3 protein, clone size, J gene, V gene, D gene. D genes are given only for firm matches. Clone size is shown for a subset of rows, as once, few, many or a class of expanded clone.

TGTGCCAGCAGCTTGGGGAGGAAATCCGGGACGGTTCTCTACGAGCAGTACTTC | CASSLGRKSGTVLYEQYF | . | TRBJ2-7 | TRBV5-5 | .
TGTGCCATCAGTGGGACCGGCAATGAGCAGTTCTTC | CAISGTGNEQFF | . | TRBJ2-1 | TRBV10-3 | .
TGTGCCAGCAGTTTCTCCGGGACAGGGGGCTATGGCTACACCTTC | CASSFSGTGGYGYTF | . | TRBJ1-2 | TRBV6-5 | TRBD1
TGTGCCAGCAGTCAGGCCGGGACAGGGGTTGGCTACACCTTC | CASSQAGTGVGYTF | . | TRBJ1-2 | TRBV6-6 | TRBD1
TGTGCCAGCAGTAAAAATATGCGGGGGACCTCCTACAATGAGCAGTTCTTC | CASSKNMRGTSYNEQFF | . | TRBJ2-1 | TRBV25-1 | TRBD2
TGTGCCAGCAGCTCCGGGACAGGGAACTATGGCTACACCTTC | CASSSGTGNYGYTF | . | TRBJ1-2 | TRBV13 | TRBD1
TGTGCCAGCAGCTTAGTGCAGGGCTATCAAGAGACCCAGTACTTC | CASSLVQGYQETQYF | . | TRBJ2-5 | TRBV7-9 | .
TGTGCCAGCAGTTTATTTGGAATTGGGGAGGAGACCCAGTACTTC | CASSLFGIGEETQYF | . | TRBJ2-5 | TRBV27 | .
TGTGCCAGCAGCTTATCTTTATTTAGTGTCCAAGAGACCCAGTACTTC | CASSLSLFSVQETQYF | . | TRBJ2-5 | TRBV7-2 | .
TGTGCTAGCAGCTTAGAAGCTAGCGTTGGAACCTACGAGCAGTACTTC | CASSLEASVGTYEQYF | . | TRBJ2-7 | TRBV7-7 | .
TGTGCCATCAGTGAGTCAGTTTCGGGGGTTAGCAATCAGCCCCAGCATTTT | CAISESVSGVSNQPQHF | . | TRBJ1-5 | TRBV10-3 | .
TGTGCCATACAGGGAGGGGGAACCTACGAGCAGTACTTC | CAIQGGGTYEQYF | . | TRBJ2-7 | TRBV2 | .
TGTGCCAGCAGCTTACAGTCGGGAGCCCAAGAGACCCAGTACTTC | CASSLQSGAQETQYF | . | TRBJ2-5 | TRBV7-2 | .
TGTGCCAGCTCACCAGCAGGGCTCAATGAGCAGTTCTTC | CASSPAGLNEQFF | . | TRBJ2-1 | TRBV18 | .
TGTGCCAGCAGCCCTAGCACAGATACGCAGTATTTT | CASSPSTDTQYF | . | TRBJ2-3 | TRBV28 | .
TGCGCCAGCAGCCAGGAGGGACAGATCTACAATGAGCAGTTCTTC | CASSQEGQIYNEQFF | . | TRBJ2-1 | TRBV4-3 | .
TGTGCCAGCAGCTTCCGACCCAATGGCTACACCTTC | CASSFRPNGYTF | . | TRBJ1-2 | TRBV5-6 | .
TGTGCCAGCAGCACCCGCCGGACAGGGGTCTTCCCCCTCTACGAGCAGTACTTC | CASSTRRTGVFPLYEQYF | . | TRBJ2-7 | TRBV27 | TRBD1
TGTGCCAGGTCACCGTTCTTCGAGCAGTACTTC | CARSPFFEQYF | . | TRBJ2-7 | TRBV6-5 | .
TGTGCCAGCAGCCATAAAGGGGCTACGGGGGAGCAGTACTTC | CASSHKGATGEQYF | . | TRBJ2-7 | TRBV2 | .
TGCGCCAGCAGCCTCGGACCGGTCAACAATCAGCCCCAGCATTTT | CASSLGPVNNQPQHF | . | TRBJ1-5 | TRBV5-1 | .
TGTGCCAGCACCGGGGAGAACTCCTACGAGCAGTACTTC | CASTGENSYEQYF | . | TRBJ2-7 | TRBV6-6 | .
TGTGCCAGCAGTTACCTCACCGGGGAGCTGTTTTTT | CASSYLTGELFF | few | TRBJ2-2 | TRBV6-5 | .
TGTGCCAGCAGCTTGGCCGGGGTAGTTGGCTACACCTTC | CASSLAGVVGYTF | . | TRBJ1-2 | TRBV5-6 | .
TGTGCCTGGAGTGTGATAAAGGAAAAACTGTTTTTT | CAWSVIKEKLFF | . | TRBJ1-4 | TRBV30 | .
TGCGCCAGCAGCGTCAGGGTGTCAGAGACCCAGTACTTC | CASSVRVSETQYF | . | TRBJ2-5 | TRBV5-1 | .
TGTGCCAGCAGCGCACAGCCGAGGGGGACCCAGTACTTC | CASSAQPRGTQYF | . | TRBJ2-5 | TRBV7-2 | .
TGTGCCACCCTCGGCGGGGGGCCTTACGAGCAGTACTTC | CATLGGGPYEQYF | once | TRBJ2-7 | TRBV28 | TRBD2
TGTGCCAGCAGCTTGAGAAGCGGGCAAGAGACCCAGTACTTC | CASSLRSGQETQYF | . | TRBJ2-5 | TRBV5-4 | .
TGTGCCAGCAGTCCTCAGGGGGCCTTAACTGAAGCTTTCTTT | CASSPQGALTEAFF | . | TRBJ1-1 | TRBV11-1 | TRBD1
TGTGCCAACCAGGGGAGCAGCCGCACAGATACGCAGTATTTT | CANQGSSRTDTQYF | once | TRBJ2-3 | TRBV2 | .
TGTGCCACCACAGCCGGGACAGCGAATTCACCCCTCCACTTT | CATTAGTANSPLHF | . | TRBJ1-6 | TRBV28 | TRBD1